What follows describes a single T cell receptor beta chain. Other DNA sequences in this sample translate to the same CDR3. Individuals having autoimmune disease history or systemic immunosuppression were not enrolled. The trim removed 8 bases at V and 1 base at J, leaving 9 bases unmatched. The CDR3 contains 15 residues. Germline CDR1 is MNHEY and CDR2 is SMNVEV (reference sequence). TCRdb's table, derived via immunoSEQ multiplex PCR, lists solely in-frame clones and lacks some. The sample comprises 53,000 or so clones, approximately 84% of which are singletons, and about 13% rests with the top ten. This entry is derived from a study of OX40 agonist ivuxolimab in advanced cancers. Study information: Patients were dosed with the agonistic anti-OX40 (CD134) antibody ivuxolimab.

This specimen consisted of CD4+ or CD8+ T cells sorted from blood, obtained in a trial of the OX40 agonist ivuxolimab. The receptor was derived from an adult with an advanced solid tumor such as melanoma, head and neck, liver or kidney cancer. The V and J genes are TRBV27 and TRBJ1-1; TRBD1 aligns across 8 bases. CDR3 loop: CASYPRTGRNTEAFF. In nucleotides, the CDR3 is TGTGCCAGCTACCCTCGGACAGGGCGGAACACTGAAGCTTTCTTT.